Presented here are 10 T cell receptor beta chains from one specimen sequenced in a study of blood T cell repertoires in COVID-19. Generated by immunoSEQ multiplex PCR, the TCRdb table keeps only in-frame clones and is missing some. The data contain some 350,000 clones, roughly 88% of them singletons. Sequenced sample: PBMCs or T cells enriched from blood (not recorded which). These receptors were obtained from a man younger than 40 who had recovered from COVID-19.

For the CDR3, the DNA is TGTGCCACCAGTGATGAGACAGGTTACGGAAACAATGAGCAGTTCTTC. It translates to CATSDETGYGNNEQFF. This chain connects TRBV24-1 to TRBJ2-1; TRBD1 might be the D (6 bases). Looked up from germline, CDR1 is KGHDR and CDR2 is SFDVKD. Deletions cut 3 bases from V and 5 bases from J, with 16 bases between. CDR3 length equals 16 residues.

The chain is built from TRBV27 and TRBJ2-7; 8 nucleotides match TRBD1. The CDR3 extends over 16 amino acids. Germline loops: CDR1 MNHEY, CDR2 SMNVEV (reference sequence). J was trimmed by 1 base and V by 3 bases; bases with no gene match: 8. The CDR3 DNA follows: TGTGCCAGCAGTTTGTTGGGGACAGGCCCATCCTACGAGCAGTACTTC. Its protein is CASSLLGTGPSYEQYF.

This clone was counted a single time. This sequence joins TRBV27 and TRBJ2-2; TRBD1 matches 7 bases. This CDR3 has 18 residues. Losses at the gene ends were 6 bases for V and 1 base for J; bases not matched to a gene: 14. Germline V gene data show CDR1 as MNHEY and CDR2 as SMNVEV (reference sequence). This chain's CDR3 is CASSRFLTTGLNTGELFF. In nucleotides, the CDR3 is TGTGCCAGCAGCCGATTCCTCACGACAGGGTTGAACACCGGGGAGCTGTTTTTT.

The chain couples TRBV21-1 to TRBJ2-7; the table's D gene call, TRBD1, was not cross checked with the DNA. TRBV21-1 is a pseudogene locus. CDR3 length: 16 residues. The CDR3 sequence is CASSTSHRDRGYEQYF. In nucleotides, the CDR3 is TGTGCCAGCAGCACTTCTCACCGGGACAGGGGCTACGAGCAGTACTTC.

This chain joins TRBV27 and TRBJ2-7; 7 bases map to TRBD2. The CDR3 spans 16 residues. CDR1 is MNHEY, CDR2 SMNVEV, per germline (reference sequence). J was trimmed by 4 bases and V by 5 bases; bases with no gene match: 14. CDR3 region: CASSPLMSGESYEQYF. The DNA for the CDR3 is TGTGCCAGCAGTCCCCTGATGAGCGGGGAGTCATACGAGCAGTACTTC.

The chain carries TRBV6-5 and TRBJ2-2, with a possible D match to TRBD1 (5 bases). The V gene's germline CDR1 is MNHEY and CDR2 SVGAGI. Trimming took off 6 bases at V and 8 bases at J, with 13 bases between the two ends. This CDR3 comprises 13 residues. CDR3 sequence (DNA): TGTGCCAGCAGCCTCACAGGAATTGGGGAGCTGTTTTTT. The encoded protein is CASSLTGIGELFF.

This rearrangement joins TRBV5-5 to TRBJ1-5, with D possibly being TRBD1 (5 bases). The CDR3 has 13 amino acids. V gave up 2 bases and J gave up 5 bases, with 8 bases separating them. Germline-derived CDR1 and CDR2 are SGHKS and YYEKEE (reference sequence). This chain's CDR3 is CASSFGGDQPQHF. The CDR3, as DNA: TGTGCCAGCAGCTTTGGGGGGGATCAGCCCCAGCATTTT.

The CDR3 loop reads CASSPGQGAQETQYF. The CDR3 nucleotides are TGTGCCAGCAGCCCAGGGCAGGGGGCCCAAGAGACCCAGTACTTC. This sequence joins TRBV7-2 and TRBJ2-5; 8 bases agree with TRBD1. Germline assignment: CDR1 SGHTA and CDR2 FQGNSA. This CDR3 contains 15 residues. V shed 5 bases and J 1 base; nucleotides not matched to a gene: 6. Drawing the rest from reference TRBV7-2 and TRBJ2-5, the complete variable domain is GAGVSQSPSNKVTEKGKDVELRCDPISGHTALYWYRQSLGQGLEFLIYFQGNSAPDKSGLPSDRFSAERTGGSVSTLTIQRTQQEDSAVYLCASSPGQGAQETQYFGPGTRLLVL.

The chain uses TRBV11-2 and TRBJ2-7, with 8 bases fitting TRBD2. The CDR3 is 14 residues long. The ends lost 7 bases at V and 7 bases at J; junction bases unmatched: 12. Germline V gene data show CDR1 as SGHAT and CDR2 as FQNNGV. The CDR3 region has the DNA TGTGCCAGCACCTCAGTACAGGGCGGGGGGGAGCAGTACTTC. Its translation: CASTSVQGGGEQYF.

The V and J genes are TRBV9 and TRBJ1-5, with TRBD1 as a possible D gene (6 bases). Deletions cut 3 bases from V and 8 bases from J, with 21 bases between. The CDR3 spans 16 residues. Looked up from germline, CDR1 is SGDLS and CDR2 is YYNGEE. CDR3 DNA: TGTGCCAGCAGCGCCACAGGGACGGCCTTGGGGGAGCCCCAGCATTTT. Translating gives CASSATGTALGEPQHF.